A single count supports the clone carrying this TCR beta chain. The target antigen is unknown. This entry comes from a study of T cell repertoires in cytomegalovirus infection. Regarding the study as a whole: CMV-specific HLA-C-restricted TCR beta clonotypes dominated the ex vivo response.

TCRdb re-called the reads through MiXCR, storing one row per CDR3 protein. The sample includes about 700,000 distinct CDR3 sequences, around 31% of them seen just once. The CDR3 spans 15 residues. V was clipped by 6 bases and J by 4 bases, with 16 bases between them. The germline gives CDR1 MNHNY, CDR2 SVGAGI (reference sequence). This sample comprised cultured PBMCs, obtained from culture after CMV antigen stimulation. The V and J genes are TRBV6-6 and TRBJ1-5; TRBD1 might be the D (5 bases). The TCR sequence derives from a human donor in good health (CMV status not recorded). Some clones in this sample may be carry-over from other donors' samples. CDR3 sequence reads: CASSTAVGGNQPQHF. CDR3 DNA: TGTGCCAGCAGCACCGCAGTTGGGGGAAATCAGCCCCAGCATTTT.